The subject of this entry is one T cell receptor (beta chain). This CDR3 has 18 residues. Germline V CDR1 and CDR2: SGDLS, YYNGEE. V shed 4 bases and J 3 bases; nucleotides not matched to a gene: 10. The data were obtained in a study of shared clonotypes between healthy human individuals. Background on the study: Per donor, three plates held CD4 naive cells, three held CD4 memory, two held CD8 naive and one held CD8 memory.

Every subset had its genomic DNA shared out evenly among several immunoSEQ plates. Sequencing was performed with immunoSEQ multiplex PCR; in TCRdb, only in-frame clones are kept and a portion is missing. Of over a million clones listed, roughly 96% were seen once; the top ten hold about 1%. V is TRBV9 and J is TRBJ2-3; 14 nucleotides align to TRBD2. This clonotype originated in a man under 40 in good health. Sequencing used naive CD4+ T cells sorted from blood. Subset meaning: CD45RA+ positively selected. CDR3 residues: CASSHRGTSGRATDTQYF. CDR3 nucleotide sequence: TGTGCCAGCAGCCATAGAGGGACTAGCGGGAGAGCAACAGATACGCAGTATTTT. Full variable domain (rest looked up from reference TRBV9 and TRBJ2-3): DSGVTQTPKHLITATGQRVTLRCSPRSGDLSVYWYQQSLDQGLQFLIQYYNGEERAKGNILERFSAQQFPDLHSELNLSSLELGDSALYFCASSHRGTSGRATDTQYFGPGTRLTVL.